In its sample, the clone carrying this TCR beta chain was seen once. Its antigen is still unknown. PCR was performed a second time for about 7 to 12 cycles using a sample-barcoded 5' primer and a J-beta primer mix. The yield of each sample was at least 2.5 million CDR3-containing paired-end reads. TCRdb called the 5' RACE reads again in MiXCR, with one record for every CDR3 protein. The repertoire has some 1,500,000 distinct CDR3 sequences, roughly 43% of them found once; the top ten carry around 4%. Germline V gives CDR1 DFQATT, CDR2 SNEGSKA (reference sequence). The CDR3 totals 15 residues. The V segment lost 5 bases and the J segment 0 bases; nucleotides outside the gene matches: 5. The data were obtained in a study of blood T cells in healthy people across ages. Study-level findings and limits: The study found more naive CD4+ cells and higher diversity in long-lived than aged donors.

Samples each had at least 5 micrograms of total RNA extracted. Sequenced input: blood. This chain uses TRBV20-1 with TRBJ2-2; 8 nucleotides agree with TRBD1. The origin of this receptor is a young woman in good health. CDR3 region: CSASPTGANTGELFF. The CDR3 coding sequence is TGCAGTGCTTCACCGACAGGGGCGAACACCGGGGAGCTGTTTTTT.